The 25 T cell receptor beta chains presented below share a single source sample, sequenced in a study of CD8 T cells in ankylosing spondylitis. TCRdb independently ran MiXCR on the 5' RACE reads; one entry per CDR3 protein. The repertoire has roughly 120,000 distinct CDR3 sequences, roughly 13% of them found once; the top ten carry about 2.7%. The sample was blood, either unsorted or a sorted T cell fraction (not recorded which). The receptors shown here come from a female donor with ankylosing spondylitis or in good health (not recorded which).

V and J are TRBV20-1 and TRBJ2-2; TRBD1 is a possible D gene (6 bases). The germline V gene has CDR1 DFQATT and CDR2 SNEGSKA (reference sequence). The CDR3 sequence is 14 residues long. V was shortened by 6 bases and J by 0 bases, with 11 bases between the two germline ends. CDR3 sequence reads: CSAPGHSNTGELFF. The CDR3 DNA reads as TGCAGTGCGCCGGGACACTCGAACACCGGGGAGCTGTTTTTT.

V gene TRBV7-9 combines with J gene TRBJ1-5; D is uncertain. Germline CDR1 and CDR2: SEHNR and FQNEAQ (reference sequence). V lost 3 bases and J lost 0, with 9 bases in between. The CDR3 contains 15 residues. CDR3 bases: TGTGCCAGCAGCTTGTCAGAGTATAGCAATCAGCCCCAGCATTTT. Residues: CASSLSEYSNQPQHF.

The sample holds many counts of this clonotype. This chain uses TRBV10-3 with TRBJ2-7, with TRBD1 matching 11 bases. The J segment lost 0 bases and the V segment lost 6 bases, leaving 4 bases of the junction unmatched. Germline V gives CDR1 ENHRY, CDR2 SYGVKD. This CDR3 is built from 15 residues. This chain's CDR3 is CAIRPGTGGSYEQYF. CDR3 nucleotide sequence: TGTGCCATCAGACCCGGGACAGGGGGCTCCTACGAGCAGTACTTC.

The V call is TRBV18, the J call TRBJ2-2; D remains ambiguous. Trimming pared 1 base from V and 4 bases from J, leaving 19 bases between. Germline CDR1 is KGHSH and CDR2 is LQKENI. The CDR3 covers 18 residues. The DNA of the CDR3 is TGTGCCAGCTCACCACGGCCCCAACCCATGGTCCCCACCGGGGAGCTGTTTTTT. Residues: CASSPRPQPMVPTGELFF.

There are a few counts of this clonotype. This chain joins TRBV28 and TRBJ1-5; D is uncertain. CDR1 is MDHEN, CDR2 SYDVKM, per germline. This CDR3 has 14 residues. Deletions cut 4 bases from V and 0 bases from J, with 7 bases between. In DNA, the CDR3 is TGTGCCAGCAGTTACCCTTTTAGCAATCAGCCCCAGCATTTT. Its translation is CASSYPFSNQPQHF.

At least ten counts were recorded for this clonotype. The chain links TRBV15 to TRBJ1-1; D is perhaps TRBD1 (5 bases). Trimming removed 7 bases at V and 3 bases at J, with 12 bases between. The CDR3 is 13 amino acids. The germline CDR1 and CDR2 sequences are LNHNV and YYDKDF (reference sequence). CDR3 region: CATTLGEDTEAFF. CDR3 DNA: TGTGCCACCACTCTAGGGGAGGACACTGAAGCTTTCTTT.

The chain carries TRBV15 and TRBJ1-1; TRBD1 agrees at 7 bases. The CDR3 sequence is 15 residues long. V was clipped by 3 bases and J by 4 bases; unmatched bases: 8. The V gene's germline CDR1 is LNHNV and CDR2 YYDKDF (reference sequence). The CDR3 nucleotides read TGTGCCACCAGCAGCCCAAAGGGGGCGGGCACTGAAGCTTTCTTT. Protein: CATSSPKGAGTEAFF.

J is TRBJ1-1 and V is TRBV20-1, with D possibly TRBD1 on 6 matching bases. Looked up from germline, CDR1 is DFQATT and CDR2 is SNEGSKA (reference sequence). V was pared by 1 base and J by 7 bases, with 22 bases between. This CDR3 is 16 amino acids long. The CDR3 loop is CSARVVVAQGRGEAFF. CDR3 DNA sequence: TGCAGTGCTAGAGTAGTCGTGGCGCAGGGGAGGGGTGAAGCTTTCTTT.

This clonotype was counted only a few times. The chain couples TRBV5-1 to TRBJ1-4, with D possibly being TRBD1 (6 bases). With 4 bases removed from V and 6 bases from J, the gap between germline ends came to 19 bases. CDR1 SGHRS and CDR2 YFSETQ come from the germline V gene. This CDR3 contains 16 residues. The CDR3 reads CASSPGTPWGYEKLFF. DNA of the CDR3: TGCGCCAGCAGCCCTGGGACACCCTGGGGATATGAAAAACTGTTTTTT.

The sample holds many counts of this clonotype. The chain has TRBV3-1 and TRBJ2-1, with no clear D. The germline CDR1 and CDR2 sequences are LGHDT and YNNKEL (reference sequence). This CDR3 contains 12 residues. The ends were cut back, 1 base at V and 9 bases at J, with 7 bases in the middle. This chain's CDR3 is CASSQVKVEQFF. As DNA, the CDR3 is TGTGCCAGCAGCCAAGTTAAGGTTGAGCAGTTCTTC.

The chain recombines TRBV29-1 with TRBJ2-5, with 11 bases aligning to TRBD2. Per germline, CDR1 SQVTM and CDR2 ANQGSEA. The CDR3 has 15 residues. The V segment lost 5 bases and the J segment 4 bases; nucleotides outside the gene matches: 9. In DNA form, the CDR3 reads TGCAGCGTTAGCCCCCTAGCGGGGGGAGGAGAGACCCAGTACTTC. As protein: CSVSPLAGGGETQYF.

CDR3 sequence: CAWNLAWSLYNEQFF. The CDR3 DNA sequence: TGTGCCTGGAATCTAGCGTGGTCCTTATACAATGAGCAGTTCTTC. The rearrangement joins TRBV30 to TRBJ2-1; a weak D match, TRBD2 (6 bases). V was cut by 4 bases and J by 4 bases, with 17 bases left in between. The CDR3 totals 15 residues. Germline CDR1 reads GTSNPN; CDR2 reads SVGIG (reference sequence). The variable domain in full, with the rest retrieved from reference TRBV30 and TRBJ2-1, is SQTIHQWPATLVQPVGSPLSLECTVEGTSNPNLYWYRQAAGRGLQLLFYSVGIGQISSEVPQNLSASRPQDRQFILSSKKLLLSDSGFYLCAWNLAWSLYNEQFFGPGTRLTVL.

Turning to this clonotype: This may arise from a read error, as a much more abundant clone is one base away. The V and J genes are TRBV5-1 and TRBJ2-1, with D perhaps assigned TRBD1 or TRBD2 (6 bases each). CDR1 is SGHRS, CDR2 YFSETQ, per germline. This CDR3 is built from 14 residues. In nucleotides, the CDR3 is TGCGTCAGCAGCTTGGGGGGACATTACAATGAGCAGTTCTTC. Its protein product is CVSSLGGHYNEQFF.

J is TRBJ2-3 and V is TRBV6-2 or TRBV6-3; 7 positions agree with TRBD2. CDR3 length equals 15 residues. The V segment lost 5 bases and the J segment 4 bases; nucleotides outside the gene matches: 9. Germline V gene lookup returns CDR1 MNHEY and CDR2 SVGEGT. CDR3 nucleotides: TGTGCCAGCAGTCGAGCGGGGACCCACGCAGATACGCAGTATTTT. Protein: CASSRAGTHADTQYF.

This clonotype was seen only a few times. The genes are TRBV5-1 and TRBJ1-4, with D possibly TRBD1 on 6 matching bases. Trimming shortened V by 4 bases and J by 0 bases, and 10 bases separated the two germline ends. The CDR3 is 15 residues long. The germline gives CDR1 SGHRS, CDR2 YFSETQ. Here the CDR3 reads CASSLPGATNEKLFF. The DNA for the CDR3 is TGCGCCAGCAGCCTGCCAGGGGCAACTAATGAAAAACTGTTTTTT.

The chain recombines TRBV5-6 with TRBJ1-1, with 9 bases that match TRBD1. J was trimmed by 5 bases and V by 4 bases; bases with no gene match: 9. The CDR3 has 15 residues. Germline V gives CDR1 SGHDT, CDR2 YYEEEE. CDR3 nucleotides: TGTGCCAGCAGCCACACAGGGGGCGGGGGAACTGAAGCTTTCTTT. Its protein is CASSHTGGGGTEAFF.

This clonotype was seen ten or more times. The V and J genes are TRBV20-1 and TRBJ2-1, with 13 bases matching TRBD2. The trim removed 5 bases at V and 9 bases at J, leaving 10 bases unmatched. The length of the CDR3 is 15 residues. CDR1 and CDR2 (germline): DFQATT, SNEGSKA (reference sequence). The CDR3 coding sequence is TGCAGTGCTGAAAGAACTAGCGGGGGGGCCCGTGAGCAGTTCTTC. This sequence encodes CSAERTSGGAREQFF.

This clonotype was detected a few times. The chain couples TRBV14 to TRBJ2-1; 7 bases fit TRBD2. V lost 7 bases to trimming and J lost 5 bases; unmatched junction nucleotides: 11. CDR1 SGHDN and CDR2 FVKESK come from the germline V gene. CDR3 size: 15 residues. CDR3 nucleotides: TGTGCCAGCACCCCCCTCGGGACTACCAACAATGAGCAGTTCTTC. Its translation: CASTPLGTTNNEQFF.

This clonotype showed up just a few times. V is TRBV12-3 or TRBV12-4 and J is TRBJ1-5, with D perhaps TRBD1 (5 bases). CDR3 length: 14 amino acids. The V gene lost 4 bases and the J gene lost 3 bases, with 10 bases spanning the gap. The CDR3 loop reads CASSYSGANQPQHF. CDR3 nucleotide sequence: TGTGCCAGCAGTTACTCCGGGGCCAATCAGCCCCAGCATTTT.

About this clonotype itself: The DNA is omitted, as the CDR3 cannot be located on it reliably, and the CDR3 follows TCRdb's listing. This chain uses TRBV12-3 or TRBV12-4 with TRBJ1-5; TRBD1 reflects the table's D call only, with no check against the DNA. Counting both end residues, the CDR3 totals 14 amino acids. This chain's CDR3 is CASILGGGNQPQHF.

V usage is TRBV21-1 and J usage is TRBJ2-7; the D segment call TRBD2 is taken from the table without a DNA check. TRBV21-1 represents a pseudogene. This CDR3 is 14 amino acids long. CDR3 sequence reads: CASSSRAGSYEQYF. In nucleotides, the CDR3 is TGTGCCAGCAGCTCGAGGGCCGGCTCCTACGAGCAGTACTTC.

This clonotype was seen ten or more times. This chain's CDR3 is CSAKGGRPNEQFF. The CDR3 DNA sequence: TGCAGTGCTAAAGGCGGGAGACCGAATGAGCAGTTCTTC. The chain recombines TRBV20-1 with TRBJ2-1, with TRBD2 matching 7 bases. Germline V gene data show CDR1 as DFQATT and CDR2 as SNEGSKA (reference sequence). This CDR3 has 13 residues. Trimming cost V 4 bases and J 7 bases; bases outside gene matches: 7.

The chain employs TRBV20-1 and TRBJ2-3, with 8 bases lining up with TRBD1. The V and J ends lost 5 bases and 0 bases, in that order; junction bases with no gene match: 4. Per the germline V gene, CDR1 is DFQATT and CDR2 is SNEGSKA (reference sequence). CDR3 length: 14 residues. The CDR3 nucleotides read TGCAGTGCTCCGGACAGGGTGAGCACAGATACGCAGTATTTT. Amino acids: CSAPDRVSTDTQYF.

V gene TRBV12-3 or TRBV12-4 combines with J gene TRBJ1-2; no clear D. V lost 5 bases, J lost 4 bases, and 14 bases lay in between. The CDR3 loop spans 14 amino acids. CDR3 amino acids: CASSPSLESYGYTF. In DNA, the CDR3 is TGTGCCAGCAGTCCTTCTCTCGAGTCCTATGGCTACACCTTC.

Turning to this clonotype: This may be a read error, as it is one base from a much larger clone. V is TRBV12-3 or TRBV12-4 and J is TRBJ1-4; the D gene is possibly TRBD1 (5 bases). This CDR3 is 17 amino acids long. This CDR3 is CASSRDGTSATSEKLFF. DNA for the CDR3: TGTGCCAGCAGCCGCGATGGGACGTCTGCAACTAGTGAAAAACTGTTTTTT.